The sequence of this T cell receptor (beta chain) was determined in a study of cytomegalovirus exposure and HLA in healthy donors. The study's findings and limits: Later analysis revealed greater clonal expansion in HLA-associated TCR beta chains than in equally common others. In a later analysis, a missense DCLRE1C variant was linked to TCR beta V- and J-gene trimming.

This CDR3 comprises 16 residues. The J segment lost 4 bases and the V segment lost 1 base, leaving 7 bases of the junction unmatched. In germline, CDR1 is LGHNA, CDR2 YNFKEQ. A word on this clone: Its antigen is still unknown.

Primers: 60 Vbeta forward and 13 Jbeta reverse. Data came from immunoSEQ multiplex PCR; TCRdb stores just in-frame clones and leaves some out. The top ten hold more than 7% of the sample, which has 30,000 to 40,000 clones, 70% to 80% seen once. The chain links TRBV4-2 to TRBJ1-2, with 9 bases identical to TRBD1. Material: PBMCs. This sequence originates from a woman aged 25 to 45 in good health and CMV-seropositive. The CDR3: CASSQGAQGAIYGYTF. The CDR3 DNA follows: TGTGCCAGCAGCCAAGGGGCACAGGGGGCGATCTATGGCTACACCTTC.